What follows are 2 T cell receptor beta chains derived from one specimen sequenced in a study of blood T cell repertoires in COVID-19. TCRdb's copy holds only in-frame clones and misses some; the assay was immunoSEQ multiplex PCR. The repertoire holds approximately 280,000 clones, with approximately 85% as singletons. Sequencing input: peripheral blood. The receptor source for this set is a man aged 50-60 years with active or convalescent COVID-19.

The V call is TRBV30, the J call TRBJ1-4; D not resolved. The CDR3 runs to 13 residues. Germline-derived CDR1 and CDR2 are GTSNPN and SVGIG (reference sequence). CDR3 coding DNA: TGTGCGGTCCTCCGGGGAGGTAATGAAAAACTGTTTTTT. Translated: CAVLRGGNEKLFF.

The rearrangement links TRBV20-1 to TRBJ2-3, with 7 bases that match TRBD2. The V gene end was trimmed by 3 bases and the J gene end by 4 bases; junction bases not matched to a gene: 10. CDR1 and CDR2 (germline): DFQATT, SNEGSKA (reference sequence). The CDR3 consists of 15 residues. CDR3 region: CSASEREGLSDTQYF. CDR3 DNA: TGCAGTGCTAGTGAAAGGGAGGGCCTGTCAGATACGCAGTATTTT.